This TCR beta chain was documented in a study of cytomegalovirus exposure and HLA in healthy donors. Findings and limits, study-wide: Highest at DRB1 and lowest at HLA-C, TCR association rates differed among HLA loci in a later analysis. Many donors carried some public TCRs, although rarity characterized most TCR sequences. A previous analysis found most TCR beta V segments productive roughly 90% or roughly 30% of the time.

Regarding this clone: Its specificity is not known.

PCR primers comprised 60 Vbeta and 13 Jbeta primers. The assay was immunoSEQ multiplex PCR, and TCRdb's table has in-frame clones only and misses some. The sample consists of over 200,000 clones, 70% to 85% of them appearing once. The CDR3 runs to 15 residues. Trimming took 5 bases from V and 5 from J; bases not matched to a gene: 9. Germline V lookup: CDR1 SGHTA, CDR2 FQGNSA. The rearrangement links TRBV7-2 to TRBJ1-3, with 7 bases aligning to TRBD1. This TCR was recovered from a woman between 40 and 50 years old in good health and CMV-seronegative. The sample taken for sequencing was PBMCs. The CDR3 region has the DNA TGTGCCAGCAGCGTAGTTCCGGGACAGCGAAACACCATATATTTT. Protein sequence: CASSVVPGQRNTIYF.